This T cell receptor (beta chain) is from a study of blood T cell repertoires in COVID-19. Study in general: The United States, Italy and Spain were the sources of the acute and convalescent COVID-19 samples. PBMCs, B-cell-depleted T cells, or T cells were the source of the cDNA or gDNA that made up the material.

This clone was seen a single time. In the authors' workflow: Estimation of nucleated cell counts relied on the amplification of reference gene primers. The assay was immunoSEQ multiplex PCR, and TCRdb's table has in-frame clones only and misses some. V and J calls and clone size are as listed in that table; D and trimming were resolved from the DNA. The table has roughly 180,000 clones, roughly 76% seen once. After removal of 8 bases from V and 5 bases from J, the junction contained 13 bases not matched to a gene. The CDR3 consists of 15 residues. Germline-derived CDR1 and CDR2 are LNHDA and SQIVND (reference sequence).

The sequence was collected from a woman aged 45-65 years with active or convalescent COVID-19. The V gene is TRBV19, the J gene TRBJ1-2; TRBD1 agrees at 8 bases. The specimen was peripheral blood. The CDR3 loop is CASGLTGAGGYGYTF. The DNA for the CDR3 is TGTGCCAGTGGACTGACAGGGGCCGGTGGGTATGGCTACACCTTC.